A selection of T cell receptor beta chains follows, all from one sample in a study of shared clonotypes between healthy human individuals. This table comes from immunoSEQ multiplex PCR, and its TCRdb copy is limited to in-frame clones, with some not included. The sample gives some 2,000,000 clones, about 95% of which show up once; 0.13% is in the top ten. Sequencing was performed on naive CD4+ T cells sorted from blood. Receptor source: a man between 18 and 35 years old in good health. The CDR3 runs from the conserved cysteine through the conserved F or W.

TRBV11-2	TRBJ2-3	CASSFGGGTDTQYF
TRBV19	TRBJ2-7	CASSSQTGGYEQYF
TRBV11-2	TRBJ2-3	CASSSGTGGSDTQYF
TRBV11-1	TRBJ2-5	CASSLGQGAAGETQYF
TRBV6-5	TRBJ2-3	CASSRRGQRTDTQYF
TRBV15	TRBJ1-2	CATTYDPTGNYGYTF
TRBV5-1	TRBJ2-2	CASSPMTGQNTGELFF
TRBV14	TRBJ1-5	CASSQGGNQPQHF
TRBV7-9	TRBJ2-4	CASSPSGRAPKNIQYF
TRBV21-1	TRBJ1-3	CASSNGGNTIYF
TRBV27	TRBJ2-2	CASSRPRAGADTNTGELFF
TRBV5-1	TRBJ1-6	CASRTEPNSPLHF
TRBV10-3	TRBJ1-4	CAISEFPNEKLFF
TRBV10-2	TRBJ2-2	CASSRSTSGTGELFF
TRBV2	TRBJ2-7	CASITKGLAGTYEQYF
TRBV14	TRBJ2-7	CASSHLAGGSYEQYF
TRBV5-1	TRBJ1-1	CASSVTEPVEAFF
TRBV5-1	TRBJ2-1	CASSSTSGSYNEQFF
TRBV6-4	TRBJ1-1	CASSATGGTEAFF
TRBV10-1	TRBJ2-7	CASSESGVSYEQYF
TRBV18	TRBJ1-1	CASSPGFWDTEAFF
TRBV7-2	TRBJ2-7	CASSARQGWSYEQYF
TRBV27	TRBJ2-2	CASSPKETSGRVSGELFF
TRBV7-9	TRBJ1-1	CASSARQGSNTEAFF
TRBV5-1	TRBJ2-1	CASSLGGNTNEQFF
TRBV5-4	TRBJ2-1	CASSPTSGAHNEQFF
TRBV2	TRBJ2-2	CASSVGQGTGELFF
TRBV15	TRBJ2-7	CATSRTSGKSHEQYF
TRBV7-2	TRBJ1-5	CASSSAAGTGWIFRPQHF
TRBV19	TRBJ2-1	CASSPSRGVGEQFF
TRBV18	TRBJ1-1	CASSPGQEGAAFF
TRBV28	TRBJ2-5	CASTSLAGGRETQYF
TRBV6-5	TRBJ1-5	CATGGRGSNQPQHF
TRBV9	TRBJ2-1	CASSVVASGVDEQFF
TRBV19	TRBJ1-4	CASSYMGGVNEKLFF
TRBV18	TRBJ2-3	CASSPGATDTQYF
TRBV4-1	TRBJ2-7	CASSQDLAGAYEQYF